These 18 T cell receptor beta chains share one sample of origin, sequenced in a study of graft-versus-host responses after intestinal transplantation. Profiling relied on immunoSEQ multiplex PCR, and the TCRdb table lists in-frame clones only, not all of them. The table has approximately 85,000 clones, 80% to 95% seen once. What these receptors recognize is not known. The source was unstimulated CD8+ T cells sorted from spleen or lymph node cells, collected before transplant. The receptors here all came from a human donor who was the organ donor for an intestinal transplant.

The chain joins TRBV28 to TRBJ1-5; 10 bases align to TRBD1. This CDR3 contains 19 residues. The germline V gene has CDR1 MDHEN and CDR2 SYDVKM. J was trimmed by 3 bases and V by 6 bases; bases with no gene match: 17. CDR3: CASSFPVGTGVPYNQPQHF. The CDR3 DNA sequence: TGTGCCAGCAGCTTTCCGGTCGGGACAGGGGTCCCCTACAATCAGCCCCAGCATTTT.

The chain employs TRBV9 and TRBJ2-4; D uncertain. Between the trimmed V and J ends, which lost 0 bases and 0 bases, there was a span of 13 bases. Germline V gene data show CDR1 as SGDLS and CDR2 as YYNGEE. This CDR3 is 17 amino acids long. The CDR3 spells CASSVDLVPVAKNIQYF. The CDR3 coding sequence is TGTGCCAGCAGCGTAGACCTTGTGCCAGTAGCCAAAAACATTCAGTACTTC.

The chain couples TRBV4-2 to TRBJ2-3, with D possibly being TRBD2 (5 bases). The CDR3 extends over 15 amino acids. Trimming left V 1 base short and J 3 bases short, with 11 bases between. Germline V gene lookup returns CDR1 LGHNA and CDR2 YNFKEQ. The CDR3: CASSQAMVATDTQYF. CDR3 sequence (DNA): TGTGCCAGCAGCCAAGCTATGGTAGCGACAGATACGCAGTATTTT.

V gene TRBV11-2 combines with J gene TRBJ2-1; D is perhaps TRBD2 (5 bases). Trimming left V 2 bases short and J 12 bases short, with 11 bases between. The CDR3 is made up of 12 amino acids. CDR1 is SGHAT and CDR2 is FQNNGV in the germline V gene. CDR3 loop: CASSLYPGTQFF. CDR3 bases: TGTGCCAGCAGCTTATACCCGGGAACGCAGTTCTTC.

This clone has just a few counts. J is TRBJ2-7 and V is TRBV19; 7 bases agree with TRBD1. Germline trimming cut 6 bases from V and 4 bases from J; bases unmatched to any gene: 6. In germline, CDR1 is LNHDA, CDR2 SQIVND (reference sequence). The CDR3 is made up of 13 amino acids. CDR3: CASSLGQPYEQYF. CDR3 bases: TGTGCCAGTAGCCTGGGACAGCCTTACGAGCAGTACTTC.

The rearrangement uses TRBV7-2 and TRBJ2-7; D remains unclear. The CDR3 runs to 14 residues. Germline values: CDR1 SGHTA, CDR2 FQGNSA. Between the trimmed V and J ends, which lost 1 base and 2 bases, there was a span of 9 bases. As DNA, the CDR3 is TGTGCCAGCAGCTTAGTGACTGTTACCTACGAGCAGTACTTC. Translation: CASSLVTVTYEQYF.

This rearrangement joins TRBV19 to TRBJ1-1; no reliable D call. Germline lookup yields CDR1 LNHDA and CDR2 SQIVND (reference sequence). The V end lost 5 bases, the J end lost 3 bases, and 16 bases lay between the germline ends. CDR3 length: 15 residues. CDR3 loop: CASSATLRGYTEAFF. CDR3 DNA: TGTGCCAGTAGTGCGACCCTACGAGGGTACACTGAAGCTTTCTTT.

The genes are TRBV11-2 and TRBJ2-7; the D gene is possibly TRBD1 (6 bases). The germline V gene has CDR1 SGHAT and CDR2 FQNNGV. There are 13 residues in the CDR3. Deletions cut 5 bases from V and 6 bases from J, with 14 bases between. The CDR3 DNA reads as TGTGCCAGCAGCCAAGATCCAGGGGCCGAGCAGTACTTC. Protein sequence: CASSQDPGAEQYF.

This chain joins TRBV18 and TRBJ1-1; D might be TRBD1 (5 bases). Germline CDR1 is KGHSH and CDR2 is LQKENI. Trimming stripped 4 bases from V and 3 bases from J, with 15 bases between. The CDR3 loop spans 15 amino acids. In DNA form, the CDR3 reads TGTGCCAGCTCACTCGGCCAGGGCGAGTACACTGAAGCTTTCTTT. Encoded protein: CASSLGQGEYTEAFF. Using reference TRBV18 and TRBJ1-1 for the parts outside the CDR3, the full variable domain is NAGVMQNPRHLVRRRGQEARLRCSPMKGHSHVYWYRQLPEEGLKFMVYLQKENIIDESGMPKERFSAEFPKEGPSILRIQQVVRGDSAAYFCASSLGQGEYTEAFFGQGTRLTVV.

This clone was counted once. The rearrangement uses TRBV6-5 and TRBJ2-7; TRBD2 agrees at 11 bases. Germline-derived CDR1 and CDR2 are MNHEY and SVGAGI. CDR3 length: 15 amino acids. Trimming removed 1 base from V and 6 bases from J; junction bases left unmatched: 5. The chain's CDR3 is CASSYLAGGLSEQYF. The CDR3 DNA is TGTGCCAGCAGTTACTTAGCGGGGGGGCTTTCCGAGCAGTACTTC.

This clone was picked up one time. At one of its ends the junction is not consistent with the germline gene, which may arise from a read error. CDR3 bases: TGTGCCGGCAGTCCCCCCGACAGACCCAGGACCCAGTACTTC. It codes for CAGSPPDRPRTQYF. The V and J genes are TRBV7-2 and TRBJ2-5, with D perhaps matching TRBD1 (5 bases). In germline, CDR1 is SGHTA, CDR2 FQGNSA. The CDR3 has 14 amino acids.

This sequence joins TRBV18 and TRBJ1-1; no firm D call. CDR3 length: 11 amino acids. Germline assignment: CDR1 KGHSH and CDR2 LQKENI. Trimming shortened V by 4 bases and J by 8 bases, and 8 bases separated the two germline ends. The CDR3 protein is CASSRGGEAFF. In DNA, the CDR3 is TGTGCCAGCTCACGGGGAGGGGAAGCTTTCTTT.

CDR3 protein: CASSQDPFEGAVSNEQFF. The CDR3 nucleotides are TGTGCCAGCAGCCAAGATCCTTTCGAGGGCGCGGTTTCCAATGAGCAGTTCTTC. This chain uses TRBV4-2 with TRBJ2-1, with a possible D match to TRBD2 (5 bases). CDR1 and CDR2 (germline): LGHNA, YNFKEQ. The CDR3 extends over 18 amino acids. The germline V and J ends were trimmed by 0 bases and 6 bases, with 21 bases remaining between them.

The chain recombines TRBV2 with TRBJ1-1; D remains ambiguous. Germline V gene data show CDR1 as SNHLY and CDR2 as FYNNEI. Trimming removed 3 bases from V and 3 bases from J, with 14 bases in between. CDR3 length: 15 amino acids. CDR3 protein: CASSDPRLMYTEAFF. The CDR3 region has the DNA TGTGCCAGCAGTGATCCACGCCTAATGTACACTGAAGCTTTCTTT. The variable domain in full, completed from reference TRBV2 and TRBJ1-1, reads EPEVTQTPSHQVTQMGQEVILRCVPISNHLYFYWYRQILGQKVEFLVSFYNNEISEKSEIFDDQFSVERPDGSNFTLKIRSTKLEDSAMYFCASSDPRLMYTEAFFGQGTRLTVV.

The chain has TRBV12-5 and TRBJ1-1; 8 bases match TRBD1. V lost 4 bases and J lost 1; bases outside the gene matches: 11. This CDR3 is 17 amino acids long. Germline values: CDR1 LGHNT, CDR2 FRNRAP. The CDR3 sequence is CASGSLNYRGENTEAFF. The CDR3 nucleotides read TGTGCTAGTGGTTCCCTAAATTACAGGGGGGAGAACACTGAAGCTTTCTTT.

The rearrangement joins TRBV15 to TRBJ2-4, with a tentative D call TRBD2 (6 bases). CDR3 length: 15 amino acids. Per germline, CDR1 LNHNV and CDR2 YYDKDF (reference sequence). The V end lost 6 bases, the J end lost 0 bases, and 12 bases lay between the germline ends. CDR3 coding DNA: TGTGCCACCAGGGTCAGCGGGCGAGCCAAAAACATTCAGTACTTC. Its protein product is CATRVSGRAKNIQYF.

The chain joins TRBV7-2 to TRBJ2-7; 10 nucleotides match TRBD1. CDR1 is SGHTA, CDR2 FQGNSA, per germline. The CDR3 has 15 residues. The V segment lost 5 bases and the J segment 6 bases; nucleotides outside the gene matches: 10. The chain's CDR3 is CASSNRQGASSEQYF. In DNA, the CDR3 is TGTGCCAGCAGCAACCGACAGGGGGCGTCCAGCGAGCAGTACTTC.

The rearrangement uses TRBV6-4 and TRBJ2-2; 9 positions match TRBD2. The V gene's germline CDR1 is MRHNA and CDR2 SNTAGT. The V gene end was trimmed by 2 bases and the J gene end by 9 bases; junction bases not matched to a gene: 4. The CDR3 is made up of 14 amino acids. The CDR3 bases are TGTGCCAGCAGTGACAAACTAGCGGGCTGGGAGCTGTTTTTT. Residues: CASSDKLAGWELFF.